One and the same sample provided the 25 T cell receptor beta chains below, sequenced in a study of blood T cell repertoires in COVID-19. The repertoire was sequenced with immunoSEQ multiplex PCR; TCRdb's copy has only in-frame clones and lacks some. Here the sample spans roughly 120,000 clones, roughly 90% being singletons. Sequenced material: peripheral blood. The receptors originated from a man between 60 and 70 years old with COVID-19, enrolled during active disease.

The gene calls are TRBV27 and TRBJ2-5; possibly TRBD1 for D (5 bases). CDR1 MNHEY and CDR2 SMNVEV come from the germline V gene (reference sequence). V gave up 3 bases and J gave up 0 bases, with 17 bases separating them. This CDR3 comprises 17 residues. This chain's CDR3 is CASSFRVSAHYQETQYF. Here the CDR3 DNA reads TGTGCCAGCAGTTTCAGGGTCTCGGCCCACTACCAAGAGACCCAGTACTTC.

The V call is TRBV12-3 or TRBV12-4, the J call TRBJ2-7, with D possibly TRBD1 on 6 matching bases. CDR3 length: 13 residues. Trimming left V 3 bases short and J 5 bases short, with 11 bases between. The CDR3: CASSFNRVNEQYF. CDR3 DNA sequence: TGTGCCAGCAGTTTTAACAGGGTGAACGAGCAGTACTTC.

This clone was found a few times. This chain uses TRBV19 with TRBJ1-4, with 8 positions matching TRBD1. This CDR3 is built from 15 residues. V shed 3 bases, J shed 7 bases, and the junction held 7 bases outside the gene matches. Germline V gene sequence: CDR1 LNHDA, CDR2 SQIVND (reference sequence). CDR3 DNA sequence: TGTGCCAGTAGTATGAGGACAGGGCGAGGTGAAAAACTGTTTTTT. Amino acids: CASSMRTGRGEKLFF.

In DNA, the CDR3 is TGTGCCAGCAGCTCCGGGACAGGGACCGCAACTAATGAAAAACTGTTTTTT. It yields the protein CASSSGTGTATNEKLFF. This chain connects TRBV7-8 to TRBJ1-4, with TRBD1 identical over 9 bases. The junction had 6 bases not matched to a gene; V was cut back by 4 bases and J by 0 bases. Per the germline V gene, CDR1 is SGHVS and CDR2 is FQNEAQ. The CDR3 is 17 amino acids.

This clone was seen only once. The rearrangement uses TRBV4-1 and TRBJ2-2; 10 bases fit TRBD1. The CDR3 is made up of 16 amino acids. V trimming: 0 bases; J trimming: 7 bases; junction bases outside the gene matches: 5. Germline assignment: CDR1 MGHRA and CDR2 YSYEKL. CDR3 protein: CASSQEGTGEFGELFF. The CDR3 DNA sequence: TGCGCCAGCAGCCAAGAAGGGACAGGGGAGTTCGGGGAGCTGTTTTTT.

The chain is built from TRBV4-2 and TRBJ1-1; TRBD1 agrees at 10 bases. Germline-derived CDR1 and CDR2 are LGHNA and YNFKEQ. The J segment lost 5 bases and the V segment lost 1 base, leaving 4 bases of the junction unmatched. The CDR3 sequence is 15 residues long. The CDR3: CASSQVGTGVTEAFF. The CDR3 DNA reads TGTGCCAGCAGCCAAGTGGGGACAGGGGTGACTGAAGCTTTCTTT.

CDR3 DNA sequence: TGTGCCAGCAGAAGGACAGGGGGTAACTATGGCTACACCTTC. The encoded protein is CASRRTGGNYGYTF. The V call is TRBV28, the J call TRBJ1-2; 10 nucleotides line up with TRBD1. Trimming took 6 bases from V and 1 from J; bases not matched to a gene: 2. The CDR3 is 14 amino acids. Germline V gene data show CDR1 as MDHEN and CDR2 as SYDVKM.

CDR3 sequence: CASSMGTGAYEQYF. For the CDR3, the DNA is TGTGCCAGCAGCATGGGGACAGGGGCCTACGAGCAGTACTTC. The chain combines TRBV9 with TRBJ2-7; 10 bases agree with TRBD1. CDR1 SGDLS and CDR2 YYNGEE come from the germline V gene. Trimming cost V 4 bases and J 2 bases; bases outside gene matches: 3. CDR3 length: 14 amino acids. Combining the CDR3 with reference TRBV9 and TRBJ2-7 gives the whole variable domain DSGVTQTPKHLITATGQRVTLRCSPRSGDLSVYWYQQSLDQGLQFLIQYYNGEERAKGNILERFSAQQFPDLHSELNLSSLELGDSALYFCASSMGTGAYEQYFGPGTRLTVT.

This chain joins TRBV12-3 or TRBV12-4 and TRBJ2-1; D might be TRBD2 (5 bases). V dropped 10 bases and J dropped 8 bases, with 12 bases sitting between them. This CDR3 spans 11 amino acids. DNA of the CDR3: TGTGCCACCGGGATCCGACATGAGCAGTTCTTC. Its translation: CATGIRHEQFF.

This clone was seen only a few times. The chain employs TRBV15 and TRBJ2-1; 7 bases fit TRBD2. The CDR3 totals 17 residues. Trimming cost V 0 bases and J 4 bases; bases outside gene matches: 9. Germline V gene sequence: CDR1 LNHNV, CDR2 YYDKDF (reference sequence). The chain's CDR3 is CATSRDLRTSAYNEQFF. CDR3 bases: TGTGCCACCAGCAGAGATCTTAGAACTAGCGCGTACAATGAGCAGTTCTTC.

This chain connects TRBV19 to TRBJ2-3, with D possibly matching TRBD2 (5 bases). CDR3 size: 14 residues. V was trimmed by 3 bases and J by 2 bases, leaving 9 bases between them. Germline CDR1 is LNHDA and CDR2 is SQIVND (reference sequence). CDR3 DNA: TGTGCCAGTAGTATTCAGCGGTCCACAGATACGCAGTATTTT. Residues: CASSIQRSTDTQYF.

V gene TRBV29-1 combines with J gene TRBJ2-1; D call uncertain. The CDR3 loop spans 15 amino acids. The germline V gene has CDR1 SQVTM and CDR2 ANQGSEA. V lost 5 bases to trimming and J lost 0 bases, with 14 bases between them. The CDR3 DNA follows: TGCAGCGTTCAAAAACAGATTAACTCCTACAATGAGCAGTTCTTC. The encoded protein is CSVQKQINSYNEQFF.

The chain employs TRBV12-3 or TRBV12-4 and TRBJ2-1, with TRBD2 identical over 7 bases. The CDR3 runs 13 residues. V trimming: 8 bases; J trimming: 3 bases; junction bases outside the gene matches: 4. The CDR3 loop is CASLAGIYNEQFF. The CDR3 bases are TGTGCCAGCTTAGCGGGTATCTACAATGAGCAGTTCTTC.

The rearrangement links TRBV5-1 to TRBJ1-2, with 12 bases that match TRBD1. The junction had 7 bases not matched to a gene; V was cut back by 3 bases and J by 4 bases. In germline, CDR1 is SGHRS, CDR2 YFSETQ. CDR3 size: 16 residues. This CDR3 is CASSSLGTGGVYGYTF. Here the CDR3 DNA reads TGCGCCAGCAGCTCTCTTGGGACAGGGGGCGTCTATGGCTACACCTTC.

V gene TRBV3-1 (or the pseudogene TRBV3-2) combines with J gene TRBJ1-1; D call uncertain. The germline V gene encodes CDR1 LGHDT and CDR2 YNNKEL (reference sequence). This CDR3 region has 13 residues. V was cut by 3 bases and J by 5 bases, with 10 bases left in between. CDR3: CASSHELRTEAFF. For the CDR3, the DNA is TGTGCCAGCAGCCATGAGCTCCGGACTGAAGCTTTCTTT.

The V gene is TRBV5-1, the J gene TRBJ2-5, with TRBD2 as a possible D gene (5 bases). Trimming shortened V by 2 bases and J by 2 bases, and 22 bases separated the two germline ends. The CDR3 is 18 amino acids. CDR1 and CDR2 from the germline V gene are SGHRS and YFSETQ. CDR3 bases: TGCGCCAGCAGCTTTAGTGATGCGGGCGCGGCCGTACAAGAGACCCAGTACTTC. This gives the protein CASSFSDAGAAVQETQYF.

The chain uses TRBV30 and TRBJ2-7, with D perhaps matching TRBD2 (6 bases). The CDR3 covers 15 residues. Looked up from germline, CDR1 is GTSNPN and CDR2 is SVGIG (reference sequence). Trimming left V 5 bases short and J 0 bases short, with 17 bases between. The CDR3 sequence is CAWGGEVRSSYEQYF. CDR3 in DNA: TGTGCCTGGGGTGGGGAGGTCAGGAGCTCCTACGAGCAGTACTTC.

The chain carries TRBV5-6 and TRBJ1-2; 8 bases fit TRBD1. The CDR3 runs 14 residues. V shed 2 bases and J 4 bases; nucleotides not matched to a gene: 4. Germline V lookup: CDR1 SGHDT, CDR2 YYEEEE. The CDR3 DNA sequence: TGTGCCAGCAGCTTCGGAGGACAGGGCTATGGCTACACCTTC. Amino acids: CASSFGGQGYGYTF.

The gene calls are TRBV7-9 and TRBJ2-3, with a weak D call TRBD2 (6 bases). This CDR3 spans 14 amino acids. Germline V lookup: CDR1 SEHNR, CDR2 FQNEAQ (reference sequence). The V and J ends lost 7 bases and 0 bases respectively, with 11 bases between them. In nucleotides, the CDR3 is TGTGCCAGCAACTTGGAGGGAAGCACAGATACGCAGTATTTT. This codes for CASNLEGSTDTQYF.

This chain connects TRBV11-3 to TRBJ2-5, with 8 nucleotides matching TRBD2. Losses at the gene ends were 0 bases for V and 5 bases for J; bases not matched to a gene: 11. CDR1 is SGHNT and CDR2 is YENEEA in the germline V gene. The CDR3 length is 17 residues. Here the CDR3 DNA reads TGTGCCAGCAGCTTAGAACGGATCGGGAGGGCTGGGGAGACCCAGTACTTC. Translated: CASSLERIGRAGETQYF.

To note about this clone: Different DNA sequences within this sample yield the same CDR3. The gene calls are TRBV18 and TRBJ2-3; 11 bases line up with TRBD2. CDR1 KGHSH and CDR2 LQKENI come from the germline V gene. V shed 4 bases and J 3 bases; nucleotides not matched to a gene: 6. The CDR3 is 16 amino acids. This chain's CDR3 is CASSRGTSGRTDTQYF. Written as DNA, the CDR3 is TGTGCCAGCTCACGGGGTACTAGCGGGAGAACAGATACGCAGTATTTT.

This chain joins TRBV3-1 (or the pseudogene TRBV3-2) and TRBJ2-3, with a weak D call TRBD1 (5 bases). V was shortened by 5 bases and J by 5 bases, with 14 bases between the two germline ends. The germline gives CDR1 LGHDT, CDR2 YNNKEL (reference sequence). This CDR3 comprises 14 residues. The DNA of the CDR3 is TGTGCCAGCAGCACACAGGACCCGCTAGATACGCAGTATTTT. It codes for CASSTQDPLDTQYF.

This chain joins TRBV6-5 and TRBJ2-7, with D possibly TRBD2 on 7 matching bases. V lost 6 bases, J lost 7 bases, and 16 bases lay in between. This CDR3 is built from 13 residues. In germline, CDR1 is MNHEY, CDR2 SVGAGI. The CDR3 region is CASRAEGGSEQYF. In DNA form, the CDR3 reads TGTGCCAGCAGAGCTGAGGGGGGGAGTGAGCAGTACTTC.

The chain carries TRBV5-4 and TRBJ2-1; no clear D gene. CDR1 and CDR2 from the germline V gene are SGHNT and YYREEE (reference sequence). The CDR3 is made up of 12 amino acids. Trimming pared 2 bases from V and 9 bases from J, leaving 9 bases between. The CDR3 DNA sequence: TGTGCCAGCAGCTTTGGGTGGAGTGAGCAGTTCTTC. Translation gives CASSFGWSEQFF. Full variable domain (rest looked up from reference TRBV5-4 and TRBJ2-1): ETGVTQSPTHLIKTRGQQVTLRCSSQSGHNTVSWYQQALGQGPQFIFQYYREEENGRGNFPPRFSGLQFPNYSSELNVNALELDDSALYLCASSFGWSEQFFGPGTRLTVL.

The chain couples TRBV4-1 to TRBJ2-2; D is perhaps TRBD1 (7 bases). V shed 3 bases and J shed 4 bases, with 21 bases lying between them. This CDR3 region has 18 residues. In germline, CDR1 is MGHRA, CDR2 YSYEKL. The CDR3 DNA reads TGCGCCAGCAGCCATTGGCCCCAGGGGGGACTTGCCACCGGGGAGCTGTTTTTT. This translates into CASSHWPQGGLATGELFF.